The clone carrying this TCR beta chain appeared a single time. This entry comes from a study of blood T cell repertoires in COVID-19. Whole-study context: Sites in the United States, Italy and Spain provided acute and convalescent COVID-19 samples. PBMCs, B-cell-depleted T cells, or T cells were the source of the cDNA or gDNA that made up the material.

Original processing methods: It was from reference gene primer amplification that nucleated cell counts were estimated. The method was immunoSEQ multiplex PCR; TCRdb's version includes in-frame clones alone and lacks a portion of them. D and trimming come from the DNA, and the V and J calls and clone size come from that table. The sample yields about 130,000 clones, roughly 86% seen once. V lost 3 bases and J lost 7; bases outside the gene matches: 6. The CDR3 sequence is 14 residues long. Germline V gene data show CDR1 as LGHDT and CDR2 as YNNKEL (reference sequence). The chain combines TRBV3-1 (or the pseudogene TRBV3-2) with TRBJ1-1, with TRBD1 matching 9 bases. The receptor was isolated from a human donor in a cohort sampled during active COVID-19. The specimen sequenced was peripheral blood. The CDR3 DNA is TGTGCCAGCAGCCAGGGCGACAGGGGGATTGAAGCTTTCTTT. Its protein is CASSQGDRGIEAFF.